This is a list of T cell receptor beta chains from one sample in a study of shared clonotypes between healthy human individuals. TCRdb's copy holds only in-frame clones and misses some; the assay was immunoSEQ multiplex PCR. The repertoire holds over a million clones, with under 99% as singletons. Sequencing was done on a sample of naive CD4+ T cells sorted from blood. The receptors originated from a young man in good health. CDR3s include the opening cysteine and the closing phenylalanine or tryptophan. A D gene is named only where the DNA matches it firmly. Clone size, where shown, is once, few, many, or a class for clones that have expanded.

d_call	v_call	j_call	clone_size	cdr3_aa	cdr3_nt
TRBD1	TRBV10-3	TRBJ2-7	-	CAIMSGTGNYEQYF	TGTGCCATCATGTCCGGGACAGGGAACTACGAGCAGTACTTC
-	TRBV10-3	TRBJ1-1	-	CAIRGGSVTEAFF	TGTGCCATCCGTGGGGGGTCAGTCACTGAAGCTTTCTTT
TRBD2	TRBV15	TRBJ2-1	once	CATSSSGVSYNEQFF	TGTGCCACCAGCAGTAGCGGGGTATCCTACAATGAGCAGTTCTTC
-	TRBV11-2	TRBJ1-2	-	CASSSRPRAGDGYTF	TGTGCCAGCAGCTCCCGCCCCAGGGCGGGAGATGGCTACACCTTC
-	TRBV18	TRBJ2-7	-	CASSPSGGASPSEQYF	TGTGCCAGCTCACCGAGTGGGGGCGCGTCCCCTTCTGAGCAGTACTTC
-	TRBV4-3	TRBJ2-2	-	CASSQAHAATGELFF	TGCGCCAGCAGCCAAGCGCACGCCGCCACCGGGGAGCTGTTTTTT
TRBD1	TRBV7-2	TRBJ1-2	-	CASSLGGTDYGYTF	TGTGCCAGCAGCTTAGGGGGGACAGATTATGGCTACACCTTC
-	TRBV2	TRBJ1-1	-	CASNPGNTEAFF	TGTGCCAGCAACCCAGGGAACACTGAAGCTTTCTTT
-	TRBV18	TRBJ1-4	-	CASSPEGTSREKLFF	TGTGCCAGCTCACCAGAAGGGACAAGTAGAGAAAAACTGTTTTTT
-	TRBV28	TRBJ2-2	-	CASSLIWLRDDRGGELFF	TGTGCCAGCAGTTTGATATGGCTACGGGATGATAGGGGCGGGGAGCTGTTTTTT
TRBD2	TRBV10-3	TRBJ2-1	-	CAISAPTSVGEQFF	TGTGCCATCAGTGCGCCGACTAGCGTGGGTGAGCAGTTCTTC
-	TRBV4-3	TRBJ2-3	-	CASSQDGGDTQYF	TGCGCCAGCAGCCAAGATGGTGGTGATACGCAGTATTTT
-	TRBV27	TRBJ1-1	-	CASSLRLRAGNTEAFF	TGTGCCAGCAGTTTACGACTGAGGGCAGGGAACACTGAAGCTTTCTTT
TRBD1	TRBV6-5	TRBJ1-2	-	CASSYQGTGLNYGYTF	TGTGCCAGCAGTTACCAAGGGACAGGGCTTAACTATGGCTACACCTTC
TRBD2	TRBV4-3	TRBJ2-3	-	CASSQGLAGFRTDTQYF	TGCGCCAGCAGTCAGGGACTAGCGGGATTTCGCACAGATACGCAGTATTTT
-	TRBV5-4	TRBJ2-5	-	CASSLRYQETQYF	TGTGCCAGCAGTTTAAGATACCAAGAGACCCAGTACTTC
TRBD1	TRBV6-5	TRBJ2-7	-	CASSSGQGARDEQYF	TGTGCCAGCAGTTCCGGACAGGGGGCGCGCGACGAGCAGTACTTC
-	TRBV2	TRBJ1-1	once	CASSKRTMNTEAFF	TGTGCCAGCAGTAAGAGAACGATGAACACTGAAGCTTTCTTT
TRBD1	TRBV11-2	TRBJ1-2	-	CASSKNRGPYGYTF	TGTGCCAGCAGTAAAAACAGGGGACCCTATGGCTACACCTTC
TRBD2	TRBV14	TRBJ2-4	-	CASSQAGGPGIQYF	TGTGCCAGCAGCCAAGCGGGAGGGCCTGGCATTCAGTACTTC
TRBD1	TRBV7-2	TRBJ2-1	once	CASSLGGPGQGYNEQFF	TGTGCCAGCAGCTTAGGGGGACCGGGACAGGGTTACAATGAGCAGTTCTTC
-	TRBV5-1	TRBJ2-5	-	CASSSRRGRETQYF	TGCGCCAGCAGCTCGCGTCGGGGAAGGGAGACCCAGTACTTC
-	TRBV2	TRBJ1-5	-	CASRASGISNQPQHF	TGTGCCAGCAGGGCATCAGGGATTAGCAATCAGCCCCAGCATTTT
-	TRBV5-6	TRBJ2-7	-	CASSREVAATYEQYF	TGTGCCAGCAGCCGCGAGGTAGCGGCAACCTACGAGCAGTACTTC
TRBD2	TRBV5-1	TRBJ2-1	-	CASSARLAERNEQFF	TGCGCCAGCAGCGCAAGACTAGCGGAGAGGAATGAGCAGTTCTTC
TRBD1	TRBV5-1	TRBJ1-1	-	CASSLDRGYTEAFF	TGCGCCAGCAGCTTGGACAGGGGGTACACTGAAGCTTTCTTT
-	TRBV5-1	TRBJ2-6	-	CASSLTGSGANVLTF	TGCGCCAGCAGCTTGACAGGGTCTGGGGCCAACGTCCTGACTTTC
-	TRBV11-2	TRBJ2-1	once	CASSRIRGSYNEQFF	TGTGCCAGCAGCAGGATACGGGGCTCCTACAATGAGCAGTTCTTC
TRBD2	TRBV4-3	TRBJ2-3	-	CASSQRGRGRGTDTQYF	TGCGCCAGCAGCCAACGGGGGCGCGGGAGGGGCACAGATACGCAGTATTTT
-	TRBV18	TRBJ1-1	-	CASSPTGPLEAFF	TGTGCCAGCTCACCAACGGGGCCCCTTGAAGCTTTCTTT
-	TRBV5-1	TRBJ1-2	-	CASSLGTDGGYTF	TGCGCCAGCAGCTTGGGGACAGACGGGGGCTACACCTTC
TRBD1	TRBV5-1	TRBJ2-7	-	CASSFRQGSYEQYF	TGCGCCAGCAGCTTCCGACAGGGGTCCTACGAGCAGTACTTC
-	TRBV27	TRBJ2-7	-	CASSLTPGPFKQYF	TGTGCCAGCAGTTTAACCCCGGGACCCTTCAAGCAGTACTTC
TRBD2	TRBV18	TRBJ2-5	-	CASSPTSVSQETQYF	TGTGCCAGCTCCCCTACTAGCGTAAGCCAAGAGACCCAGTACTTC
-	TRBV12-5	TRBJ1-1	-	CASRGTTEAFF	TGTGCTAGTCGGGGGACCACTGAAGCTTTCTTT
TRBD2	TRBV29-1	TRBJ2-7	-	CSVLGGEGYYEQYF	TGCAGCGTGTTGGGGGGGGAGGGATACTACGAGCAGTACTTC
TRBD2	TRBV4-1	TRBJ2-1	-	CASSQVPTSGAYNEQFF	TGCGCCAGCAGCCAAGTGCCTACTAGCGGGGCTTACAATGAGCAGTTCTTC
-	TRBV6-5	TRBJ2-1	-	CAIGGTTYNEQFF	TGTGCCATAGGGGGGACGACCTACAATGAGCAGTTCTTC
-	TRBV6-5	TRBJ2-7	-	CASTSWGGEQYF	TGTGCCAGCACCTCGTGGGGTGGCGAGCAGTACTTC
-	TRBV4-1	TRBJ1-2	few	CASSQDGSTLGYTF	TGCGCCAGCAGCCAAGATGGAAGCACTCTCGGCTACACCTTC